These 14 T cell receptor beta chains came from one sample sequenced in a study of CD8 T cells in ankylosing spondylitis. The study's findings and limits: Blood of patients with ankylosing spondylitis appeared to be characterized by a TCR beta motif of about eight highly homologous variants.

TCRdb re-derived calls from the 5' RACE reads in MiXCR, one entry per CDR3 protein. The sample yields around 490,000 distinct CDR3 sequences, under 5.5% seen once. These TCRs are of unknown antigen specificity. Sample: blood, either unsorted or a sorted T cell fraction (not recorded which). These receptors originate from a male donor with ankylosing spondylitis.

This clonotype was seen repeatedly, ten times or more. The chain carries TRBV15 and TRBJ1-1, with D unresolved. The CDR3 extends over 14 amino acids. Germline-derived CDR1 and CDR2 are LNHNV and YYDKDF (reference sequence). V lost 3 bases and J 1 base, leaving 9 bases between the germline ends. The DNA of the CDR3 is TGTGCCACCAGCAGGGGCGGGGAGAACACTGAAGCTTTCTTT. Translating it yields CATSRGGENTEAFF. Variable domain in full (rest from reference TRBV15 and TRBJ1-1): DAMVIQNPRYQVTQFGKPVTLSCSQTLNHNVMYWYQQKSSQAPKLLFHYYDKDFNNEADTPDNFQSRRPNTSFCFLDIRSPGLGDTAMYLCATSRGGENTEAFFGQGTRLTVV.

This clonotype was recorded many times. The gene calls are TRBV10-3 and TRBJ2-2, with D possibly called TRBD1 or TRBD2 (5 bases each). Trimming removed 1 base from V and 4 bases from J, with 10 bases in between. Germline CDR1 is ENHRY and CDR2 is SYGVKD. CDR3 length equals 15 residues. The CDR3 reads CAISEFSGTTGELFF. Written as DNA, the CDR3 is TGTGCCATCAGTGAGTTTAGTGGGACCACCGGGGAGCTGTTTTTT.

There are a few counts of this clonotype. The chain uses TRBV11-2 and TRBJ2-5, with 16 bases lining up with TRBD2. The CDR3 totals 17 residues. V dropped 4 bases and J dropped 2; count of bases not matched to a gene: 4. Germline V gene lookup returns CDR1 SGHAT and CDR2 FQNNGV. The CDR3 sequence: CASSWGLAGGRQETQYF. CDR3 coding DNA: TGTGCCAGCAGCTGGGGACTAGCGGGGGGGAGGCAAGAGACCCAGTACTTC.

This clonotype was counted ten times or more. The chain uses TRBV5-1 and TRBJ1-1; 8 bases match TRBD1. The CDR3 extends over 14 amino acids. The V and J ends lost 4 bases and 1 base, in that order; junction bases with no gene match: 3. Germline V gene data show CDR1 as SGHRS and CDR2 as YFSETQ. The CDR3 spells CASSMTGANTEAFF. The CDR3, as DNA: TGCGCCAGCAGCATGACAGGGGCGAACACTGAAGCTTTCTTT. Drawing the rest from reference TRBV5-1 and TRBJ1-1, the complete variable domain is KAGVTQTPRYLIKTRGQQVTLSCSPISGHRSVSWYQQTPGQGLQFLFEYFSETQRNKGNFPGRFSGRQFSNSRSEMNVSTLELGDSALYLCASSMTGANTEAFFGQGTRLTVV.

This clonotype was seen many times. The V gene is TRBV24-1, the J gene TRBJ1-2; D unclear. Trimming took 4 bases from V and 2 from J, leaving 10 bases between them. Germline loops: CDR1 KGHDR, CDR2 SFDVKD. This CDR3 comprises 14 residues. CDR3 DNA sequence: TGTGCCACCAGTGACGTTGGCAGAAACTATGGCTACACCTTC. Its translation: CATSDVGRNYGYTF.

Remarks on this clonotype: A read error may be the cause here, since a much bigger clone is one base away. The chain uses TRBV5-1 and TRBJ2-7, with a possible D match to TRBD1 (6 bases). Trimming stripped 0 bases from V and 3 bases from J, with 13 bases between. The CDR3 loop spans 15 amino acids. Germline CDR1 SGHRS, CDR2 YFSETQ. The CDR3 loop reads CASSLALQGNYEQYF. The CDR3 coding sequence is TGCGCCAGCAGCTTGGCGTTACAGGGAAACTACGAGCAGTACTTC.

This clonotype appeared many times. The chain couples TRBV9 to TRBJ2-7; unclear D gene. From germline, CDR1 is SGDLS and CDR2 YYNGEE. Trimming pared 0 bases from V and 7 bases from J, leaving 14 bases between. CDR3 size: 14 residues. The chain's CDR3 is CASSVGRFLGEQYF. CDR3 nucleotides: TGTGCCAGCAGCGTAGGGCGGTTCCTTGGGGAGCAGTACTTC. The whole variable domain, remainder taken from reference TRBV9 and TRBJ2-7, is DSGVTQTPKHLITATGQRVTLRCSPRSGDLSVYWYQQSLDQGLQFLIQYYNGEERAKGNILERFSAQQFPDLHSELNLSSLELGDSALYFCASSVGRFLGEQYFGPGTRLTVT.

The sample holds a few counts of this clonotype. V is TRBV20-1 and J is TRBJ2-1; TRBD1 aligns across 7 bases. Germline CDR1 and CDR2: DFQATT and SNEGSKA (reference sequence). V shed 0 bases and J 4 bases; nucleotides not matched to a gene: 9. The CDR3 runs to 16 residues. DNA of the CDR3: TGCAGTGCTAGAGATCGCCGGGACAGTCTTTACAATGAGCAGTTCTTC. It specifies CSARDRRDSLYNEQFF.

This clonotype came up many times. The chain employs TRBV7-2 and TRBJ2-2; 7 bases fit TRBD2. The germline V gene encodes CDR1 SGHTA and CDR2 FQGNSA. Trimming removed 2 bases from V and 7 bases from J; junction bases left unmatched: 7. This CDR3 spans 15 amino acids. The CDR3 nucleotides read TGTGCCAGCAGCTTATCGTCTAGCGGAGTCGGGGAGCTGTTTTTT. Protein: CASSLSSSGVGELFF. The full variable domain, with the rest looked up from reference TRBV7-2 and TRBJ2-2, is GAGVSQSPSNKVTEKGKDVELRCDPISGHTALYWYRQSLGQGLEFLIYFQGNSAPDKSGLPSDRFSAERTGGSVSTLTIQRTQQEDSAVYLCASSLSSSGVGELFFGEGSRLTVL.

The table lists this clonotype with a few counts. The chain uses TRBV25-1 and TRBJ2-3; perhaps TRBD1 as D (6 bases). CDR1 and CDR2 (germline): MGHDK, SYGVNS. Trimming cost V 1 base and J 11 bases, with 10 bases left between them. The CDR3 loop spans 12 amino acids. The CDR3 region is CASSEFWDKQYF. The CDR3 DNA is TGTGCCAGCAGTGAATTTTGGGACAAGCAGTATTTT.

This clonotype came up many times. The V and J genes are TRBV7-3 and TRBJ2-3; 7 nucleotides agree with TRBD1. This CDR3 contains 13 residues. V lost 6 bases, J lost 3 bases, and 3 bases stayed unmatched. The germline gives CDR1 SGHTA, CDR2 FQGTGA. In nucleotides, the CDR3 is TGTGCCAGCAGGAGGGGGCGTACAGATACGCAGTATTTT. This sequence encodes CASRRGRTDTQYF.

CDR3 nucleotides: TGCGCCAGCAGCTTGGCGGGAGGACCCTCTGGGGCCAACGTCCTGACTTTC. It codes for CASSLAGGPSGANVLTF. V usage is TRBV5-1 and J usage is TRBJ2-6; 7 nucleotides align to TRBD2. Looked up from germline, CDR1 is SGHRS and CDR2 is YFSETQ. The ends lost 0 bases at V and 0 bases at J; junction bases unmatched: 3. This CDR3 is 17 amino acids long. Variable domain in full (rest from reference TRBV5-1 and TRBJ2-6): KAGVTQTPRYLIKTRGQQVTLSCSPISGHRSVSWYQQTPGQGLQFLFEYFSETQRNKGNFPGRFSGRQFSNSRSEMNVSTLELGDSALYLCASSLAGGPSGANVLTFGAGSRLTVL.

This clonotype was observed at least ten times. This sequence joins TRBV12-3 or TRBV12-4 and TRBJ1-4; D may be TRBD1 (5 bases). Trimming pared 8 bases from V and 4 bases from J, leaving 17 bases between. The CDR3 runs 15 residues. The CDR3 reads CASGRGAVLNEKLFF. Written as DNA, the CDR3 is TGTGCCAGCGGGAGAGGGGCAGTACTTAATGAAAAACTGTTTTTT.

This clonotype was counted many times. The gene calls are TRBV4-2 and TRBJ1-1; no clear D gene. Between the trimmed V and J ends, which lost 4 bases and 4 bases, there was a span of 13 bases. The CDR3 has 14 residues. CDR1 is LGHNA, CDR2 YNFKEQ, per germline. CDR3 sequence reads: CASSPPRWGTEAFF. DNA of the CDR3: TGTGCCAGCAGCCCGCCTCGCTGGGGCACTGAAGCTTTCTTT.